These 16 T cell receptor beta chains originate from one sample sequenced in a study of PD-1 blockade in classical Hodgkin lymphoma. Relapse was seen in all patients after autologous stem cell transplantation, and brentuximab vedotin exposure was variable. Profiled with immunoSEQ multiplex PCR; TCRdb holds only in-frame clones, not every one. The sample holds over 90,000 clones, 85% to 90% seen once. Here the sequenced sample was peripheral blood mononuclear cells (PBMCs), taken before the second cycle of nivolumab. The receptors originated from a human donor with classical Hodgkin lymphoma.

The genes are TRBV7-6 and TRBJ2-3; no reliable D call. This CDR3 contains 13 residues. Deletions cut 5 bases from V and 2 bases from J, with 8 bases between. Germline V gives CDR1 SGHVS, CDR2 FNYEAQ. The CDR3 sequence is CASSPRPTDTQYF. Written as DNA, the CDR3 is TGTGCCAGCAGCCCCCGGCCCACAGATACGCAGTATTTT.

The genes are TRBV15 and TRBJ1-4; TRBD1 is a possible D gene (6 bases). Germline V gene sequence: CDR1 LNHNV, CDR2 YYDKDF (reference sequence). V was clipped by 2 bases and J by 4 bases, with 11 bases between them. CDR3 size: 15 residues. DNA of the CDR3: TGTGCCACCAGCAGAACGGACAGAAATAATGAAAAACTGTTTTTT. Amino acids: CATSRTDRNNEKLFF.

This clone has a single count. The chain employs TRBV2 and TRBJ1-5, with D unresolved. The CDR3 is 15 residues long. The germline V gene encodes CDR1 SNHLY and CDR2 FYNNEI. V was trimmed by 3 bases and J by 0 bases, leaving 9 bases between them. CDR3 DNA: TGTGCCAGCAGTGAGGGATTTTATAGCAATCAGCCCCAGCATTTT. This gives the protein CASSEGFYSNQPQHF.

The CDR3 DNA follows: TGCGCCAGCAGCTTGTACCCGACCGGACAGGAGAAGGGGTCCTATAATTCACCCCTCCACTTT. Translation: CASSLYPTGQEKGSYNSPLHF. The genes are TRBV5-1 and TRBJ1-6; 7 bases are shared with TRBD1. The V gene's germline CDR1 is SGHRS and CDR2 YFSETQ. The V and J ends lost 1 base and 1 base, in that order; junction bases with no gene match: 17. The CDR3 is 21 amino acids.

V gene TRBV2 combines with J gene TRBJ1-2; D possibly corresponds to TRBD1 (6 bases). CDR3 size: 11 residues. Germline values: CDR1 SNHLY, CDR2 FYNNEI. V was clipped by 8 bases and J by 8 bases, with 12 bases between them. The CDR3 sequence: CASPEGGGYTF. CDR3 nucleotide sequence: TGTGCCAGCCCCGAGGGGGGCGGCTACACCTTC.

The chain couples TRBV4-1 to TRBJ2-7, with 8 bases matching TRBD2. Trimming removed 8 bases from V and 6 bases from J; junction bases left unmatched: 9. Germline V gene lookup returns CDR1 MGHRA and CDR2 YSYEKL. The CDR3 consists of 13 residues. CDR3 protein: CASRGGGSGEQYF. DNA of the CDR3: TGCGCCAGCCGGGGGGGCGGGAGCGGCGAGCAGTACTTC.

This clone came up once. This chain uses TRBV6-1 with TRBJ1-1, with D maybe TRBD1 (5 bases). The CDR3 length is 14 residues. Trimming left V 7 bases short and J 10 bases short, with 22 bases between. Per germline, CDR1 MNHNS and CDR2 SASEGT. The CDR3 reads CASNPPGRGGVAFF. CDR3 bases: TGTGCCAGCAACCCCCCGGGGAGGGGAGGAGTAGCTTTCTTT.

The J gene is TRBJ2-5, the V gene TRBV20-1; D remains unclear. There are 10 residues in the CDR3. CDR1 DFQATT and CDR2 SNEGSKA come from the germline V gene (reference sequence). Trimming took off 2 bases at V and 2 bases at J, with 0 bases between the two ends. The CDR3 nucleotides are TGCAGTGCTAGACAAGAGACCCAGTACTTC. Its translation is CSARQETQYF.

J is TRBJ1-2 and V is TRBV6-5; D unclear. Trimming removed 6 bases from V and 5 bases from J, with 7 bases in between. The CDR3 is 11 amino acids. CDR1 MNHEY and CDR2 SVGAGI come from the germline V gene. This CDR3 reads CASRNTYGYTF. In nucleotides, the CDR3 is TGTGCCAGCAGAAATACTTATGGCTACACCTTC.

The chain recombines TRBV6-6 with TRBJ1-5; the D gene is possibly TRBD1 (6 bases). The ends were cut back, 4 bases at V and 5 bases at J, with 15 bases in the middle. CDR3 length: 15 residues. CDR1 and CDR2 (germline): MNHNY, SVGAGI (reference sequence). Here the CDR3 DNA reads TGTGCCAGCAGTTGGCCGCCGGGGGCTGATCAGCCCCAGCATTTT. Protein: CASSWPPGADQPQHF.

This clone has a handful of counts. The V call is TRBV5-1, the J call TRBJ1-4; tentatively, D is TRBD1 (5 bases). V dropped 4 bases and J dropped 5 bases, with 15 bases sitting between them. Per the germline V gene, CDR1 is SGHRS and CDR2 is YFSETQ. This CDR3 has 15 amino acids. DNA of the CDR3: TGCGCCAGCAGCCCTGCAGGGTCTGTGAATGAAAAACTGTTTTTT. Translation: CASSPAGSVNEKLFF.

V is TRBV28 and J is TRBJ1-1, with unresolved D. Trimming shortened V by 5 bases and J by 0 bases, and 13 bases separated the two germline ends. Germline lookup yields CDR1 MDHEN and CDR2 SYDVKM. The CDR3 covers 15 residues. The CDR3 loop is CASSPRGRVNTEAFF. The DNA for the CDR3 is TGTGCCAGCAGTCCGCGTGGTCGGGTGAACACTGAAGCTTTCTTT.

This clone has ten or more counts. The chain is built from TRBV10-3 and TRBJ2-3; D not resolved. Looked up from germline, CDR1 is ENHRY and CDR2 is SYGVKD. With 3 bases removed from V and 2 bases from J, the gap between germline ends came to 9 bases. CDR3 length: 14 amino acids. CDR3 sequence (DNA): TGTGCCATCAGTGAAGGGCGACCCACAGATACGCAGTATTTT. Translating it yields CAISEGRPTDTQYF.

The rearrangement uses TRBV12-5 and TRBJ1-2; the D gene is possibly TRBD1 (5 bases). Germline lookup yields CDR1 LGHNT and CDR2 FRNRAP. Trimming pared 3 bases from V and 1 base from J, leaving 12 bases between. The CDR3 contains 15 residues. The CDR3, as DNA: TGTGCTAGTGGTTTATGGGGGAATCTTAACTATGGCTACACCTTC. Protein product: CASGLWGNLNYGYTF. Full variable domain (missing parts from reference TRBV12-5 and TRBJ1-2): DARVTQTPRHKVTEMGQEVTMRCQPILGHNTVFWYRQTMMQGLELLAYFRNRAPLDDSGMPKDRFSAEMPDATLATLKIQPSEPRDSAVYFCASGLWGNLNYGYTFGSGTRLTVV.

The J gene is TRBJ1-2, the V gene TRBV23-1; 7 nucleotides align to TRBD1. TRBV23-1 is given ORF status, its function remaining uncertain. With 2 bases clipped from V and 2 bases from J, the junction kept 11 bases outside the gene matches. This CDR3 has 17 amino acids. The CDR3 reads CASSQQSAGTANYGYTF. Written as DNA, the CDR3 is TGCGCCAGCAGTCAACAAAGCGCCGGGACAGCGAACTATGGCTACACCTTC.

This chain connects TRBV7-9 to TRBJ2-3; 9 positions match TRBD2. The CDR3 extends over 16 amino acids. Per germline, CDR1 SEHNR and CDR2 FQNEAQ (reference sequence). V shed 0 bases and J 2 bases; nucleotides not matched to a gene: 3. The CDR3 spells CASSLARGLATDTQYF. The DNA of the CDR3 is TGTGCCAGCAGCTTAGCGCGGGGACTAGCCACAGATACGCAGTATTTT.